This TCR beta chain was documented in a study of blood T cell repertoires in COVID-19. Study in general: PBMCs, B-cell-depleted T cells, or T cells were the source of the cDNA or gDNA that made up the material.

This clone came up once. This CDR3 has 14 residues. Germline CDR1 MDHEN, CDR2 SYDVKM. V lost 0 bases and J lost 5; bases outside the gene matches: 4. Methods used by the authors: Cell counts per sample came from amplifying reference gene primers. TCRdb's table, derived via immunoSEQ multiplex PCR, lists solely in-frame clones and lacks some. Clonal size and the V and J genes are those of that table, whereas D and trimming came from the DNA. The sample gives more than 50,000 clones, roughly nine tenths of which show up once; about 5.3% is in the top ten. The rearrangement links TRBV28 to TRBJ2-7; TRBD1 agrees at 7 bases. Sequences were obtained from peripheral blood. This receptor was identified in a man between 60 and 70 years old with active COVID-19. The CDR3 region is CASSLWRGLDEQYF. DNA for the CDR3: TGTGCCAGCAGTTTATGGAGGGGGCTCGACGAGCAGTACTTC.